What follows is one T cell receptor (beta chain) and its context. Its recognized antigen is unknown. No per-base quality is available; no much larger clone lies one base away. V gives up 6 bases and J gives up 10 bases, and the segment between their germline ends measures 18 bases. Inclusive of the bounding cysteine and phenylalanine, the CDR3 is 13 residues long. Only CDR3 DNA is held: 39 bases, read in frame from base 1. CDR1 and CDR2 are read off the germline V gene as SGHTA and FQGNSA. This record belongs to a study of shared clonotypes between healthy human individuals (TCRdb year 2020). For the wider study: The cohort included three men and a couple of women between 18 and 49 years of age. To estimate repertoire size and how much clonotypes are shared between individuals, the study performed deep sequencing of blood TCR repertoires from a few healthy adults. To increase sequencing depth and limit assay-specific biases, different laboratories used diverse techniques to prepare libraries and sequence TCR repertoires. Each donor's leukapheresis produced roughly between roughly 0.9 and 9 billion PBMCs.

The donors were healthy, HIV-negative adults who had no recently reported acute infections or vaccinations. All donors were Caucasian adults living in Nashville, Tennessee, USA. In the unsorted samples, approximately 85 million PBMCs were counted, and genomic DNA was extracted using the QIAamp DNA Blood Mini kit. Blood was obtained by leukapheresis, after which PBMCs were separated by Ficoll-Histopaque density gradient centrifugation and cryopreserved in liquid nitrogen vapor phase. Using the deep immunoSEQ assay, multiplex PCR amplified TCR CDR3 regions from genomic DNA. Genomic DNA extracted from each cell subset was distributed evenly over all wells of several immunoSEQ 96-well plates, and each plate served as one replicate. For unsorted PBMC, each replicate PCR was loaded with 300 to 350 ng genomic DNA, equivalent to tens of thousands of T cell genomes. Ten immunoSEQ deep assay plates were used to sequence unsorted PBMC genomic DNA. The purified libraries were quantified using a Qubit 3.0 fluorometer, sized with a Bioanalyzer 2100, and then quantified again using the KAPA Library Quantification kit. Each immunoSEQ 96-well plate was sequenced on its own single-read 150-cycle Illumina NextSeq 550 flow cell. The original pipeline was this. The immunoSEQ output contained only junctional sequences without quality scores, so filtering could not match that applied to full-length reads. To assign V/J genes and CDR3, sequences were annotated using PyIR, a Python wrapper for IgBLAST v1.9, with IMGT germline references. Reads were removed for weak V/J assignments (E-value above 1e-6), missing CDR3, stop codons, out-of-frame junctions, or ambiguous translated residues. V3J clonotypes were defined as sequences sharing an identical inferred V gene, J gene, and CDR3 amino acid sequence. To compute the percentage overlap between repertoires, the number of shared unique clonotypes was divided by the size of the smaller repertoire. Three approaches were used to assess repertoire richness: RTK rarefaction, the Chao1 estimator, and Recon v2.1 estimates of unobserved clonotypes. TCRdb carries this immuneACCESS record with in-frame sequences only. Its versions omit some clonotypes, under half of them owing to an unresolved V gene in the studies checked, with the rest unexplained. V, J and clone size derive from that table, while D and trimming were established from the DNA sequence. The sample data list around 500,000 clones, and almost 80% of these were observed just once. The top ten constitute around 11% of the sample.

General findings and caveats noted by the study authors: Pairwise subsampling led to the expectation that sequencing depth would affect the degree of clonotype sharing among donors. Because the study included only a small number of donors, the genetic and exposure-history diversity represented was limited. Sampling was restricted to blood, and TCR repertoires in tissue are likely to differ from TCR repertoires in blood.

Here the chain combines TRBV7-2 and TRBJ2-5; TRBD1 is a weak D gene call, 6 bases matching. The origin of this receptor is a woman aged 35 to 49 in good health. Some clones in this sample may be carry-over from other donors' samples. Sample: PBMCs. Read as DNA, the sequence is TGTGCCAGCAGTTCCGGGCCAGAGGGGGACCAGTACTTC. Its coded protein is CASSSGPEGDQYF.